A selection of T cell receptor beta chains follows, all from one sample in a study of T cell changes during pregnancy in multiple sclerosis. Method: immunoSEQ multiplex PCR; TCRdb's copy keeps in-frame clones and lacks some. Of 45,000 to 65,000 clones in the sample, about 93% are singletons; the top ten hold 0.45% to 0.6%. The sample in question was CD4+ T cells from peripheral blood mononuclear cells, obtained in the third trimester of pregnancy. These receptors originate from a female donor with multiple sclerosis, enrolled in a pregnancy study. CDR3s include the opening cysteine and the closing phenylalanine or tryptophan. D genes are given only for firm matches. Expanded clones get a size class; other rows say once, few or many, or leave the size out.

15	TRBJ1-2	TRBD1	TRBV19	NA	TGTGCCAGTCGGCCCGCGGGACAGGTAAACTATGGCTACACCTTC	CASRPAGQVNYGYTF
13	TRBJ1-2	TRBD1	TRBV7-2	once	TGTGCCAGCAGCTGGGACAGGAACTATGGCTACACCTTC	CASSWDRNYGYTF
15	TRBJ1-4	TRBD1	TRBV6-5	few	TGTGCCAGCAGTTACTCAGGACAGGGAAGAGTAAAACTGTTTTTT	CASSYSGQGRVKLFF
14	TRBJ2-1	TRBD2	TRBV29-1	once	TGCAGCGGTGGGACTAGCGGGGCATACAATGAGCAGTTCTTC	CSGGTSGAYNEQFF
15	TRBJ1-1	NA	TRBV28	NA	TGTGCCAGCAGTTTAGGGGGGACCCCTGGGACTGAAGCTTTCTTT	CASSLGGTPGTEAFF
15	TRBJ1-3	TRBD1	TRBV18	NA	TGTGCCAGCTCGAAGACAGGGCTCTCTGGAAACACCATATATTTT	CASSKTGLSGNTIYF
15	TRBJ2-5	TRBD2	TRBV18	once	TGTGCCAGCTCACCACCGATCGGGGGGGAAGAGACCCAGTACTTC	CASSPPIGGEETQYF
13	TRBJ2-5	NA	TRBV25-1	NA	TGTGCCAGCTGGTCCAGGGGTGGGGAGACCCAGTACTTC	CASWSRGGETQYF
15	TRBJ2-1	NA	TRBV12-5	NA	TGTGCTAGTGGTTTAGGGGCAGGGTTAGGGAATGAGCAGTTCTTC	CASGLGAGLGNEQFF
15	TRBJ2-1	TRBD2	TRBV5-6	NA	TGTGCCAGCAGCTTCGGACTAGTGATGCGTAGTGAGCAGTTCTTC	CASSFGLVMRSEQFF
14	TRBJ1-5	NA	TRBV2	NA	TGTGCCAGCAAAGGATCGACTTGGGATCAGCCCCAGCATTTT	CASKGSTWDQPQHF
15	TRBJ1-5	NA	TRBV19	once	TGTGCCAGTAGTATAGTCACAAGTCCGAATCAGCCCCAGCATTTT	CASSIVTSPNQPQHF
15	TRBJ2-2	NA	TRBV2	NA	TGTGCCAGCAGTGAACGGGGAGGGACACCCGGGGAGCTGTTTTTT	CASSERGGTPGELFF
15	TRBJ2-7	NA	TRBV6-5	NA	TGTGCCAGCAGTCCTCCCGACAGACTGCCCTACGAGCAGTACTTC	CASSPPDRLPYEQYF
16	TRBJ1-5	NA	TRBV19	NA	TGTGCCAGTAGTATAACCGGCAGGGGACGCAATCAGCCCCAGCATTTT	CASSITGRGRNQPQHF
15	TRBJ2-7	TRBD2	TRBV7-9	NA	TGTGCCAGCAGCGCATCTAGCGGGATCTCCTACGAGCAGTACTTC	CASSASSGISYEQYF
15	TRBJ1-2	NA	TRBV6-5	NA	TGTGCCAGCAGTTACGACAAGACAGCGTTATATGGCTACACCTTC	CASSYDKTALYGYTF
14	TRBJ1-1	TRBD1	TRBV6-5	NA	TGTGCCAGCAGTCTCAGGGGGCCGAACACTGAAGCTTTCTTT	CASSLRGPNTEAFF
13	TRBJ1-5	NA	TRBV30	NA	TGTGCCTGGAGTATTGAGAGCAATCAGCCCCAGCATTTT	CAWSIESNQPQHF
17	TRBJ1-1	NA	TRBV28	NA	TGTGCCAGCAGTTTCCCTACTGTAGGACAGATGAACACTGAAGCTTTCTTT	CASSFPTVGQMNTEAFF
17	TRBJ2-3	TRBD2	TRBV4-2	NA	TGTGCCAGCAGCCAAGAGCGGACTAGCGGGGGTGGGAATACGCAGTATTTT	CASSQERTSGGGNTQYF
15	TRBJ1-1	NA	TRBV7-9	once	TGTGCCAGCAGCCCAGGAACGGGGGTGAACACTGAAGCTTTCTTT	CASSPGTGVNTEAFF
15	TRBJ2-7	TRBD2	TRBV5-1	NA	TGCGCCAGCACCTTTACTAGCGGGGGTCTATACGAGCAGTACTTC	CASTFTSGGLYEQYF
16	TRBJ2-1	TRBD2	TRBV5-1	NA	TGCGCCAGCAGCGAGGGGACTAGCGGGGGGGCCAATGAGCAGTTCTTC	CASSEGTSGGANEQFF
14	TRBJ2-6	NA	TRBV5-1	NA	TGCGCCAGCAGCCCTTCACTTGGGGCCAACGTCCTGACTTTC	CASSPSLGANVLTF
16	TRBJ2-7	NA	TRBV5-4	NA	TGTGCCAGCAGCTTTTCTTCGGGGGAAAACTCCTACGAGCAGTACTTC	CASSFSSGENSYEQYF
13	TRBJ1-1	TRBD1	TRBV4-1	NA	TGCGCCAGCAGACGGACAGGGAACACTGAAGCTTTCTTT	CASRRTGNTEAFF